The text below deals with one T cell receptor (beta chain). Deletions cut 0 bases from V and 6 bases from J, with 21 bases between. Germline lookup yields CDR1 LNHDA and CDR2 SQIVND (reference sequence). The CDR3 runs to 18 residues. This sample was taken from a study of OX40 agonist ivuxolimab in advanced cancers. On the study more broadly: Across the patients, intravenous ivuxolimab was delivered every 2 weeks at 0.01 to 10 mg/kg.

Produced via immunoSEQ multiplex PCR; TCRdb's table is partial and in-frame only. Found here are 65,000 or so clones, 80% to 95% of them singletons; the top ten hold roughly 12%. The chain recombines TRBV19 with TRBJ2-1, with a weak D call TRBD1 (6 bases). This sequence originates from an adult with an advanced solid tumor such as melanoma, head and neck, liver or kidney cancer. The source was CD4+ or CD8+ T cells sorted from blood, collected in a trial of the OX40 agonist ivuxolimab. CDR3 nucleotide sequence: TGTGCCAGTAGTATAGATAACCGGGACAACTCCCTCTCCAATGAGCAGTTCTTC. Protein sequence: CASSIDNRDNSLSNEQFF.